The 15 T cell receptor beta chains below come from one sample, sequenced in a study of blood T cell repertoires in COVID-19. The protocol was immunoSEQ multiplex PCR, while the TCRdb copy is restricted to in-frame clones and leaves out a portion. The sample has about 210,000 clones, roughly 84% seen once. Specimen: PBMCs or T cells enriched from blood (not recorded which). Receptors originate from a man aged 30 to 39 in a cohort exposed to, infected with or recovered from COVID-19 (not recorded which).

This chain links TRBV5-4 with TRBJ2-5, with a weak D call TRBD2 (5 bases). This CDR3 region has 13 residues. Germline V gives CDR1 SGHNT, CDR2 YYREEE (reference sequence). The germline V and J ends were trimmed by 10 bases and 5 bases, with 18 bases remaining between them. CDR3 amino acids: CAGKRAGLETQYF. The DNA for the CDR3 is TGTGCCGGGAAGAGGGCCGGGTTGGAGACCCAGTACTTC.

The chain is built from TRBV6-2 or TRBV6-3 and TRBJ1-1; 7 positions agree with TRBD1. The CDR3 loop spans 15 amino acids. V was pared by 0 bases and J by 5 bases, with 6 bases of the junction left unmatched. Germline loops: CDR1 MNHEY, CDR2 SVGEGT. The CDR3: CASSYSGGPKTEAFF. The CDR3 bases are TGTGCCAGCAGTTACTCAGGGGGCCCGAAGACTGAAGCTTTCTTT.

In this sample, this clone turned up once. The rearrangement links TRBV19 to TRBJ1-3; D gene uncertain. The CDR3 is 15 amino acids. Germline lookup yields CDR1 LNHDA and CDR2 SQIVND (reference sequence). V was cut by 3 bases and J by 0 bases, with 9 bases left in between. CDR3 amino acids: CASSMLASSGNTIYF. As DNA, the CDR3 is TGTGCCAGTAGTATGTTGGCTTCCTCTGGAAACACCATATATTTT.

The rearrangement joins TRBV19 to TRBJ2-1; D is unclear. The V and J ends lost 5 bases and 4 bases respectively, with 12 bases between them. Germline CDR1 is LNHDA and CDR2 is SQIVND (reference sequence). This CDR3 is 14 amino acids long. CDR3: CASSVVVQYNEQFF. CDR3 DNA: TGTGCCAGTAGTGTGGTAGTGCAATACAATGAGCAGTTCTTC.

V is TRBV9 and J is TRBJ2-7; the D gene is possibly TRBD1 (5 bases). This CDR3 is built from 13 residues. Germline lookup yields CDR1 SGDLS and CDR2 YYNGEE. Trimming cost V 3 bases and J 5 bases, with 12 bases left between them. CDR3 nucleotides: TGTGCCAGCAGCGGATACAGCAGGGACGAGCAGTACTTC. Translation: CASSGYSRDEQYF.

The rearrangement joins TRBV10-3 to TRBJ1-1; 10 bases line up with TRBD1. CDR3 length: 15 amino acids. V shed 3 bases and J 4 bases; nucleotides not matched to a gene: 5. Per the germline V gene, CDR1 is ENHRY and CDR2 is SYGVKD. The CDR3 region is CAISEPRQGATEAFF. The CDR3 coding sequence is TGTGCCATCAGTGAACCCCGACAGGGGGCCACTGAAGCTTTCTTT.

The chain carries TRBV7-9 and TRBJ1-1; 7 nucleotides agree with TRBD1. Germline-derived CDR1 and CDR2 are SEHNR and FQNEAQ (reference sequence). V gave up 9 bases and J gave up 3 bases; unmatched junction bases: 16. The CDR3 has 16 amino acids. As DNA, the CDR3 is TGTGCCAGTACCGATTTCGTAGGGGGCATGGACACTGAAGCTTTCTTT. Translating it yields CASTDFVGGMDTEAFF. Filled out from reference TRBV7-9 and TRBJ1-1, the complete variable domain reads DTGVSQNPRHKITKRGQNVTFRCDPISEHNRLYWYRQTLGQGPEFLTYFQNEAQLEKSRLLSDRFSAERPKGSFSTLEIQRTEQGDSAMYLCASTDFVGGMDTEAFFGQGTRLTVV.

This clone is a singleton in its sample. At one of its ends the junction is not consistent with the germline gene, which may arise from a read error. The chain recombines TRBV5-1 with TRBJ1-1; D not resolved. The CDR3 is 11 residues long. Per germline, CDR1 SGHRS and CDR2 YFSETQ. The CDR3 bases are TGCGCCAGCACCTTGAACACTGAAGCTTTCTTT. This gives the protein CASTLNTEAFF.

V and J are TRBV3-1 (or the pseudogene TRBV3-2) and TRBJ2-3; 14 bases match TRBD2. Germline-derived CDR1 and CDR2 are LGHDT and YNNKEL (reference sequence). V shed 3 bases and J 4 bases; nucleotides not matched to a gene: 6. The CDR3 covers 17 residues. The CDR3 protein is CASSQIGLAGGADTQYF. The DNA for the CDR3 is TGTGCCAGCAGCCAGATCGGACTAGCGGGGGGCGCAGATACGCAGTATTTT.

CDR3 coding DNA: TGTGCCAGCACCTTTGAGAGGGCGGGACCCTACGAGCAGTACTTC. It codes for CASTFERAGPYEQYF. V gene TRBV7-9 combines with J gene TRBJ2-7, with TRBD2 as a possible D gene (6 bases). Per the germline V gene, CDR1 is SEHNR and CDR2 is FQNEAQ (reference sequence). V lost 7 bases to trimming and J lost 2 bases, with 18 bases between them. The CDR3 covers 15 residues.

Here the CDR3 reads CATSRGRDGNTIYF. The CDR3 DNA reads as TGTGCCACCAGCAGAGGCAGGGATGGAAACACCATATATTTT. The chain links TRBV15 to TRBJ1-3; tentative D call: TRBD1 (5 bases). Trimming took off 1 base at V and 3 bases at J, with 7 bases between the two ends. The CDR3 is made up of 14 amino acids. CDR1 is LNHNV and CDR2 is YYDKDF in the germline V gene (reference sequence).

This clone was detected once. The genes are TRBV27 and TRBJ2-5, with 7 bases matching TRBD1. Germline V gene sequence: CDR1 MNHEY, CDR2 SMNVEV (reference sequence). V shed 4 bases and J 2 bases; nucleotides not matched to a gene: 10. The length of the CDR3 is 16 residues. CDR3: CASSYRGQKHQETQYF. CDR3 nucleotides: TGTGCCAGCAGTTACCGGGGACAGAAGCATCAAGAGACCCAGTACTTC.

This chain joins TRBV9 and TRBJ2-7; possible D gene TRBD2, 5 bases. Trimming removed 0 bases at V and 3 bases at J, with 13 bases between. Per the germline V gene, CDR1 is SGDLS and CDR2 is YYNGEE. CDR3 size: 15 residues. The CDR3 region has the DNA TGTGCCAGCAGCGTAGCCAGTGGTAGCGACTACGAGCAGTACTTC. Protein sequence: CASSVASGSDYEQYF.

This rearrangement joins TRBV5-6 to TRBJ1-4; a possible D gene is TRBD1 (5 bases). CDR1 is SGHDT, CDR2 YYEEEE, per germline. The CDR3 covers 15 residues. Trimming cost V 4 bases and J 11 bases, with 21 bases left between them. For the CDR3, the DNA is TGTGCCAGCAGCCCACCCGCCAGGGCTCGGGGGAAACTGTTTTTT. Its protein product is CASSPPARARGKLFF.

CDR3 protein: CASSYGGEQETQYF. The DNA for the CDR3 is TGTGCCAGCAGTTACGGTGGAGAACAAGAGACCCAGTACTTC. The chain links TRBV6-2 or TRBV6-3 to TRBJ2-5; D remains ambiguous. This CDR3 region has 14 residues. V was shortened by 2 bases and J by 2 bases, with 9 bases between the two germline ends. The V gene's germline CDR1 is MNHEY and CDR2 SVGEGT.